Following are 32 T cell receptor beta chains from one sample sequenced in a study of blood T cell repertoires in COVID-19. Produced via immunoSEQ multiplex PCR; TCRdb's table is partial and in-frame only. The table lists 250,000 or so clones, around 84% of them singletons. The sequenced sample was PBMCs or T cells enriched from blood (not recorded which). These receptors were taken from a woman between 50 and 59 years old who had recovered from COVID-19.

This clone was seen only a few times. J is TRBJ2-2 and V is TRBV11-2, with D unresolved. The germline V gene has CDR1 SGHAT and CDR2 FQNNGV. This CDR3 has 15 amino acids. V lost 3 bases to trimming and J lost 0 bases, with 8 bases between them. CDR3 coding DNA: TGTGCCAGCAGCTTCGTTACGGCGAACACCGGGGAGCTGTTTTTT. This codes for CASSFVTANTGELFF.

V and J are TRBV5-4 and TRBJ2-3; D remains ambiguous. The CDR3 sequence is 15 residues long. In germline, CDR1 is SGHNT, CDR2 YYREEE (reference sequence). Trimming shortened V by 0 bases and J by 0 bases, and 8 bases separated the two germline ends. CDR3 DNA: TGTGCCAGCAGCTTGGGAGCTACTAGCACAGATACGCAGTATTTT. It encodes CASSLGATSTDTQYF.

CDR3 amino acids: CASSRGLGYEQYF. For the CDR3, the DNA is TGCGCCAGCTCCCGAGGGTTGGGGTACGAGCAGTACTTC. The V call is TRBV4-1, the J call TRBJ2-7, with D maybe TRBD2 (5 bases). Germline values: CDR1 MGHRA, CDR2 YSYEKL. The CDR3 spans 13 residues. Between the trimmed V and J ends, which lost 8 bases and 4 bases, there was a span of 15 bases.

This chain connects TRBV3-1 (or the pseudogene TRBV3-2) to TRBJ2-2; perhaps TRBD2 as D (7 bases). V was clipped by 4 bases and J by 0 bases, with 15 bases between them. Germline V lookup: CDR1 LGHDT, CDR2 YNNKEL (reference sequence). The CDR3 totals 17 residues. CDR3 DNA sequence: TGTGCCAGCAGCCGAGGGGGGGGAGTCGCGAACACCGGGGAGCTGTTTTTT. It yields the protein CASSRGGGVANTGELFF.

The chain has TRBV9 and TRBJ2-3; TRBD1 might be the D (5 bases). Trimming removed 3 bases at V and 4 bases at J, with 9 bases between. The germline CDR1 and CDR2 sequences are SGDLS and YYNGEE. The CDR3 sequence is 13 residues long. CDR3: CASSAGAADTQYF. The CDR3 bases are TGTGCCAGCAGCGCTGGGGCGGCAGATACGCAGTATTTT.

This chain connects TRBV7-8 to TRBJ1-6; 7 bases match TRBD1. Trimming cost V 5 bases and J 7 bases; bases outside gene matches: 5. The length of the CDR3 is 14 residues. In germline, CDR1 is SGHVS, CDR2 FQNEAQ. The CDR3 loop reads CASSPTGRNSPLHF. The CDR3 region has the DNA TGTGCCAGCAGCCCGACAGGGCGGAATTCACCCCTCCACTTT. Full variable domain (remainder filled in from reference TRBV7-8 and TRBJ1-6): GAGVSQSPRYKVAKRGQDVALRCDPISGHVSLFWYQQALGQGPEFLTYFQNEAQLDKSGLPSDRFFAERPEGSVSTLKIQRTQQEDSAVYLCASSPTGRNSPLHFGNGTRLTVT.

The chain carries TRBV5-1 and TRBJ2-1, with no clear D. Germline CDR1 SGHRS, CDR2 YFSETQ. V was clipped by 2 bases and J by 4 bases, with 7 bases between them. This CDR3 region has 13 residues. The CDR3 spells CASSLRLYNEQFF. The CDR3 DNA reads TGCGCCAGCAGCTTAAGACTGTACAATGAGCAGTTCTTC.

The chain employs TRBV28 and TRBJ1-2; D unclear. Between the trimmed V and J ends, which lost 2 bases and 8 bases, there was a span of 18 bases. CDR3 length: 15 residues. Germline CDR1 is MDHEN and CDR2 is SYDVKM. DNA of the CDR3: TGTGCCAGCAGTTTAATTATCGAGATAACTATGGGCTACACCTTC. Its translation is CASSLIIEITMGYTF.

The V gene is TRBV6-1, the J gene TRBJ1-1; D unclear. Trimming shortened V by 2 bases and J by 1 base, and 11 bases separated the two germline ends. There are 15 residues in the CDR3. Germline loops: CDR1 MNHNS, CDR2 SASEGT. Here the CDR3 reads CASSERRAGNTEAFF. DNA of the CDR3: TGTGCCAGCAGTGAACGTCGCGCGGGGAACACTGAAGCTTTCTTT.

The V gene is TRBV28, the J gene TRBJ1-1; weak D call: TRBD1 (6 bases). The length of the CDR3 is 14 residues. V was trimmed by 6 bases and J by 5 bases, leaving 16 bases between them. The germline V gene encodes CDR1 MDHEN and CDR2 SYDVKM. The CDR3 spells CASRSTGITTEAFF. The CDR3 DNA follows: TGTGCCAGCAGGTCCACAGGGATAACGACTGAAGCTTTCTTT. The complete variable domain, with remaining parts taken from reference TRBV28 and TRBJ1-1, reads DVKVTQSSRYLVKRTGEKVFLECVQDMDHENMFWYRQDPGLGLRLIYFSYDVKMKEKGDIPEGYSVSREKKERFSLILESASTNQTSMYLCASRSTGITTEAFFGQGTRLTVV.

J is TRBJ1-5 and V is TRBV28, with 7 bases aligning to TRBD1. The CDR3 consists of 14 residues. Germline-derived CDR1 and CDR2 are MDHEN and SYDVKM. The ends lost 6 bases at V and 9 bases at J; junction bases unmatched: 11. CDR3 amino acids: CASRIGQVLRPQHF. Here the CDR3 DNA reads TGTGCCAGCAGAATAGGACAGGTCCTACGGCCCCAGCATTTT.

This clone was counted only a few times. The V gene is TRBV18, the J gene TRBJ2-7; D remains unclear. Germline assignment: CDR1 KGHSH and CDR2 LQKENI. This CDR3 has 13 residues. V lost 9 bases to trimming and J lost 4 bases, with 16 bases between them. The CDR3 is CASQAPSEYEQYF. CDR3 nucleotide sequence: TGTGCCAGTCAGGCCCCGTCCGAATACGAGCAGTACTTC. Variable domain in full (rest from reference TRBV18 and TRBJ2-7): NAGVMQNPRHLVRRRGQEARLRCSPMKGHSHVYWYRQLPEEGLKFMVYLQKENIIDESGMPKERFSAEFPKEGPSILRIQQVVRGDSAAYFCASQAPSEYEQYFGPGTRLTVT.

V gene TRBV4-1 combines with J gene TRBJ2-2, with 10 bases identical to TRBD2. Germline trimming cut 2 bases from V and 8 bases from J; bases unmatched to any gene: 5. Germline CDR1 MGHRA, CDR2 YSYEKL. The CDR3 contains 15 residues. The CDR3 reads CASSQLAGVGGELFF. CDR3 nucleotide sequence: TGCGCCAGCAGCCAACTAGCGGGAGTCGGAGGGGAGCTGTTTTTT.

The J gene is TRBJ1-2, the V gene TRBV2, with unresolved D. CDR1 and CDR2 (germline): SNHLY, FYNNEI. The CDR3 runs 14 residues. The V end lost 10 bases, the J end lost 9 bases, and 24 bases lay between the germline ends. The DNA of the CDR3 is TGTGCCACCGTCGGACCCCGGGGTGGGTTTCGCTACACCTTC. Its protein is CATVGPRGGFRYTF.

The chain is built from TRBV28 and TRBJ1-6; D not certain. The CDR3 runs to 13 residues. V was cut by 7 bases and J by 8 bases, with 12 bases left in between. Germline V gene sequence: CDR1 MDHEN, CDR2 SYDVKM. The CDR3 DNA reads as TGTGCCAGCATACAACAATTGGATTCACCCCTCCACTTT. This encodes CASIQQLDSPLHF.

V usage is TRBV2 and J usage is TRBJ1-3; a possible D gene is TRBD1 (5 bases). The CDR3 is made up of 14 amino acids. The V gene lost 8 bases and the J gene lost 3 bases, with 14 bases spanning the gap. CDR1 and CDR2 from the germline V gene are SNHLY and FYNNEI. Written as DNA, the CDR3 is TGTGCCAGCTCCCTCGGGACTAGTGGAAACACCATATATTTT. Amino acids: CASSLGTSGNTIYF. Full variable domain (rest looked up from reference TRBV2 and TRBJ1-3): EPEVTQTPSHQVTQMGQEVILRCVPISNHLYFYWYRQILGQKVEFLVSFYNNEISEKSEIFDDQFSVERPDGSNFTLKIRSTKLEDSAMYFCASSLGTSGNTIYFGEGSWLTVV.

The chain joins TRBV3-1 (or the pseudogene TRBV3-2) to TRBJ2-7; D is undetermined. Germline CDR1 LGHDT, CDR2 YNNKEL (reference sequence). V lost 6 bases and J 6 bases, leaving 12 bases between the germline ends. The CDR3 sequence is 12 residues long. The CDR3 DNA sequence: TGTGCCAGCAGTCTCGTCCCGGGCGAGCAGTACTTC. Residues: CASSLVPGEQYF.

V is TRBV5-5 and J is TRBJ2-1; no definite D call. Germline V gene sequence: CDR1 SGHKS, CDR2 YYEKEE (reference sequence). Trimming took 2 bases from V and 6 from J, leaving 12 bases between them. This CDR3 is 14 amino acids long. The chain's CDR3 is CASSFSPLVNEQFF. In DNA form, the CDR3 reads TGTGCCAGCAGCTTTAGCCCCCTCGTCAATGAGCAGTTCTTC.

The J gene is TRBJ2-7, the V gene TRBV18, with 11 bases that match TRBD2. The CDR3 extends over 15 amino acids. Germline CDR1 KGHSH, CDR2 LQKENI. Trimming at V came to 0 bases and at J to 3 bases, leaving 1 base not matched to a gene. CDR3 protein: CASSPPGLAVYEQYF. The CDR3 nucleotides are TGTGCCAGCTCACCACCGGGACTAGCGGTCTACGAGCAGTACTTC.

For the CDR3, the DNA is TGTGCCAGCATCGGGCAGGGTGGCCAGCCCCAGCATTTT. This codes for CASIGQGGQPQHF. This chain connects TRBV6-5 to TRBJ1-5; a weak D match, TRBD1 (5 bases). The CDR3 is 13 amino acids. Germline CDR1 and CDR2: MNHEY and SVGAGI. The germline V and J ends were trimmed by 7 bases and 7 bases, with 14 bases remaining between them.

CDR3 protein: CASSYRGGYGYTF. CDR3 bases: TGTGCCAGCAGTTACAGGGGCGGCTATGGCTACACCTTC. The chain couples TRBV6-2 or TRBV6-3 to TRBJ1-2; a possible D gene is TRBD1 (5 bases). Germline CDR1 is MNHEY and CDR2 is SVGEGT. Trimming shortened V by 2 bases and J by 4 bases, and 8 bases separated the two germline ends. The CDR3 contains 13 residues.

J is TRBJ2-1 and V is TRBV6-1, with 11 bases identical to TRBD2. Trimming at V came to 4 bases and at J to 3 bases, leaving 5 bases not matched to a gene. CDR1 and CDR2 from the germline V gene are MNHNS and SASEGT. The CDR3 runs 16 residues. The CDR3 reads CASSVSTSGVYNEQFF. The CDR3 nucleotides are TGTGCCAGCAGTGTTTCGACTAGCGGGGTCTACAATGAGCAGTTCTTC.

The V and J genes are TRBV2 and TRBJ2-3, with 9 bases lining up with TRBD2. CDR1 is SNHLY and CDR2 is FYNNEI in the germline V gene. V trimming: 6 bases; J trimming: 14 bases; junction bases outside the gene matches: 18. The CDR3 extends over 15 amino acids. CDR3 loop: CASREREAVWGLRYF. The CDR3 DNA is TGTGCCAGCAGGGAGCGGGAGGCAGTCTGGGGACTGCGGTATTTT.

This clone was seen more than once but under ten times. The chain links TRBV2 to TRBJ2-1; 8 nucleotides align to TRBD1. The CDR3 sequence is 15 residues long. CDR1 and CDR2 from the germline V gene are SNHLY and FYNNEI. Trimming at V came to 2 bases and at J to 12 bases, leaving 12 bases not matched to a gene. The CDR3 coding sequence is TGTGCCAGCAGTGAACCGGACAGGGTCGAGGTTGGGCAGTTCTTC. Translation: CASSEPDRVEVGQFF.

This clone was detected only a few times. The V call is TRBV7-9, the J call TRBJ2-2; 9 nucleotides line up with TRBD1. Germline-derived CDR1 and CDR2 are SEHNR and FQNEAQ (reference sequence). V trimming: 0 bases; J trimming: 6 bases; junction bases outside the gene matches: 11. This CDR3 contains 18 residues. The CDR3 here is CASSLAQGQGITPGELFF. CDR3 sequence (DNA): TGTGCCAGCAGCTTAGCGCAGGGACAGGGAATAACTCCCGGGGAGCTGTTTTTT.

The CDR3 spells CASSVIGANVLTF. The DNA of the CDR3 is TGTGCCAGTAGTGTAATAGGGGCCAACGTCCTGACTTTC. V usage is TRBV19 and J usage is TRBJ2-6; no definite D call. V lost 5 bases and J 4 bases, leaving 6 bases between the germline ends. CDR1 is LNHDA and CDR2 is SQIVND in the germline V gene (reference sequence). This CDR3 comprises 13 residues.

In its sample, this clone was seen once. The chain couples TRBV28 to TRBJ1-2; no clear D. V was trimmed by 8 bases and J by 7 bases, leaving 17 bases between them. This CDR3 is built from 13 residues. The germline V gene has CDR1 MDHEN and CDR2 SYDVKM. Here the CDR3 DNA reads TGTGCCAGCTACTCCCAAATGGGCTCTGGCTACACCTTC. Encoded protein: CASYSQMGSGYTF.

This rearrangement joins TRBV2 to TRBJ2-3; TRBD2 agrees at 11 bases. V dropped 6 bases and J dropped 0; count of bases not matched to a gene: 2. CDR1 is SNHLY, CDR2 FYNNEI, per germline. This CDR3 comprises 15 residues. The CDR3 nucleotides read TGTGCCAGCAGGAGGACTAGCGGGAGCACAGATACGCAGTATTTT. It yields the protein CASRRTSGSTDTQYF.

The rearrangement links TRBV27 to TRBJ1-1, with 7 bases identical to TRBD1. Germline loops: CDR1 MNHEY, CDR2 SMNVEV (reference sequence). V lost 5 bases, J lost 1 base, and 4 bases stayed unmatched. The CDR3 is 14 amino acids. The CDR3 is CASSPWDRNTEAFF. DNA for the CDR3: TGTGCCAGCAGTCCTTGGGACAGGAACACTGAAGCTTTCTTT.

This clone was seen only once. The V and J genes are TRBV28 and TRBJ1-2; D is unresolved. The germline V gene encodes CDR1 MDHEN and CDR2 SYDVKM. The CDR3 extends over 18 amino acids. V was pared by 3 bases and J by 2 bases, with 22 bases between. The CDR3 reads CASSFPGFRSELNYGYTF. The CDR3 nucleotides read TGTGCCAGCAGTTTCCCAGGTTTTAGGTCTGAGTTAAACTATGGCTACACCTTC.

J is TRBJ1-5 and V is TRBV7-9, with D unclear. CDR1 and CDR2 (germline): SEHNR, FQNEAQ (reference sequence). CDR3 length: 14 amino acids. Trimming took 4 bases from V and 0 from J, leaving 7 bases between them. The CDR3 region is CASSSTYSNQPQHF. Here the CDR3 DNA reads TGTGCCAGCAGCTCGACATATAGCAATCAGCCCCAGCATTTT.

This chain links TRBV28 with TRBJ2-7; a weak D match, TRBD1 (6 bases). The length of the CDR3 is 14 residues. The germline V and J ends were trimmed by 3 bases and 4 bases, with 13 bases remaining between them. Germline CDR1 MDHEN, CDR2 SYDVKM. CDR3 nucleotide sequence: TGTGCCAGCAGTTTGATTGCCGGGACATACGAGCAGTACTTC. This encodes CASSLIAGTYEQYF.